This TCR beta chain is from a study of T cells in Graves' hyperthyroidism and ophthalmopathy. Amplified TCR beta CDR3 regions derived from RNA transcripts. HTBI primers were used for first-round RT-PCR of the TCR CDR3. TCRdb processed the multiplex PCR reads anew with MiXCR; each CDR3 protein has one entry. There are 560,000 or so distinct CDR3 sequences in the sample; 46% occur only once, and approximately 8.2% lies in the top ten. The CDR3 has 13 residues. Trimming cost V 4 bases and J 8 bases, with 14 bases left between them. The germline V gene has CDR1 ENHRY and CDR2 SYGVKD. This clonotype was counted once.

The chain joins TRBV10-3 to TRBJ1-2; no definite D call. Sequenced input: peripheral blood or thyroid tissue (not recorded which). This receptor was taken from a woman aged 18 to 35 with Graves' hyperthyroidism. CDR3 protein: CAISGGLTEGYTF. Here the CDR3 DNA reads TGTGCCATCAGTGGAGGGCTTACGGAGGGCTACACCTTC.